The rows below give T cell receptor beta chains drawn from one sample of a study of Graves' ophthalmopathy and Graves' hyperthyroidism. TCRdb re-called the multiplex PCR reads through MiXCR, storing one row per CDR3 protein. Found here are under 250,000 distinct CDR3 sequences, approximately 21% of them singletons; the top ten hold approximately 39%. Sequenced sample: peripheral blood. Source of these receptors: a woman between 50 and 59 years old with Graves' ophthalmopathy. CDR3s include the opening cysteine and the closing phenylalanine or tryptophan. Fields, in order: V gene, clone size, J gene, D gene, CDR3 DNA, CDR3 protein. D genes are given only for firm matches. Expanded clones get a size class; other rows say once, few or many, or leave the size out.

TRBV7-9	many	TRBJ2-5	-	TGTGCCAGCAGCTTACCGACAGTCCAAGAGACCCAGTACTTC	CASSLPTVQETQYF
TRBV10-3	many	TRBJ2-5	TRBD2	TGTGCCATCAGTGACTCGCCGGGAGGCGGGGGGGGAGAGACCCAGTACTTC	CAISDSPGGGGGETQYF
TRBV6-1	many	TRBJ1-1	TRBD1	TGTGCCACCCCCGGACAGGGGAACACTGAAGCTTTCTTT	CATPGQGNTEAFF
TRBV20-1	many	TRBJ2-7	TRBD2	TGCAGTGCATCCGCTAGCGGGAGACTTTCGAAGAGCGAGCAGTACTTC	CSASASGRLSKSEQYF
TRBV7-2	many	TRBJ1-1	-	TGTGCCAGCAGCTTATATATGGCTTCGCCCGAGGCTTTCTTT	CASSLYMASPEAFF
TRBV7-9	many	TRBJ2-2	-	TGTGCCAGCAGCAGAGACGGGGGCCCTACCGGGGAGCTGTTTTTT	CASSRDGGPTGELFF
TRBV30	many	TRBJ1-3	-	TGTGCCTGGACTCTCTGGGACCTTGGCTCTGGAAACACCATATATTTT	CAWTLWDLGSGNTIYF
TRBV30	many	TRBJ2-7	TRBD1	TGTGCCTGGGGACGGACAGGGAAAACTTACGAGCAGTACTTC	CAWGRTGKTYEQYF
TRBV6-1	-	TRBJ1-1	TRBD1	TGTGCCAGCAGCCCCGGACAGGATTACACTGAAGCTTTCTTT	CASSPGQDYTEAFF
TRBV10-2	many	TRBJ2-7	TRBD2	TGCGCCAGCAAGCGGGACGCCTCTTACGAGCAGTACTTC	CASKRDASYEQYF